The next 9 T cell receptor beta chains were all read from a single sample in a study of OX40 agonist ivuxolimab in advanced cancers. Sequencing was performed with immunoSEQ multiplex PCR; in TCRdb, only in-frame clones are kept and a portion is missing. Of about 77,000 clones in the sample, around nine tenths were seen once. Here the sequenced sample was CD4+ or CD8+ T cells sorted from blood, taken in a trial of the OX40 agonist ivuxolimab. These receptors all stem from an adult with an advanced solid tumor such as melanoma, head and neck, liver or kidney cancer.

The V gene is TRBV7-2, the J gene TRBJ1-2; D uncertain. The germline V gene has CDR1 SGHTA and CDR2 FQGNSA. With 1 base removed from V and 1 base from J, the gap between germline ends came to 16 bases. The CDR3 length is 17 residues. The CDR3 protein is CASSLVFFGKDNYGYTF. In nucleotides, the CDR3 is TGTGCCAGCAGCTTAGTATTTTTTGGGAAGGATAACTATGGCTACACCTTC.

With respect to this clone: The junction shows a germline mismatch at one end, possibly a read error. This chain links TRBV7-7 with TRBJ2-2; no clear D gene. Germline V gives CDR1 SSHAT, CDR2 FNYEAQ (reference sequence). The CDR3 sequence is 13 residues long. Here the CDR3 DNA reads TGTGCTAGCAGCCCCCCCTACACCGGGGAGCTGTTTTTT. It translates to CASSPPYTGELFF.

The CDR3 bases are TGCGCCAGCAGCTTGGCACCGGGACAGGGAGTCGAGCAGTACTTC. This gives the protein CASSLAPGQGVEQYF. This chain links TRBV5-1 with TRBJ2-7; the match to TRBD1 covers 9 bases. Germline V lookup: CDR1 SGHRS, CDR2 YFSETQ. V lost 0 bases, J lost 6 bases, and 7 bases stayed unmatched. This CDR3 spans 15 amino acids.

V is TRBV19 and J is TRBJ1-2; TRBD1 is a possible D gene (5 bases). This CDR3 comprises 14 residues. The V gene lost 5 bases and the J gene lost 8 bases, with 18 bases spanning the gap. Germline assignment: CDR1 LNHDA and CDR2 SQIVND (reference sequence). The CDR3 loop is CASSSGHMREGYTF. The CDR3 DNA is TGTGCCAGTAGTTCCGGACACATGCGAGAAGGCTACACCTTC.

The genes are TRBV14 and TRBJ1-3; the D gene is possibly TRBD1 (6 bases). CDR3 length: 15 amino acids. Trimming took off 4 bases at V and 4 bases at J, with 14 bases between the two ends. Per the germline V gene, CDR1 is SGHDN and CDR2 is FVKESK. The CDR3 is CASSRTGKTGNTIYF. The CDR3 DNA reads TGTGCCAGCAGCCGAACAGGGAAAACCGGAAACACCATATATTTT.

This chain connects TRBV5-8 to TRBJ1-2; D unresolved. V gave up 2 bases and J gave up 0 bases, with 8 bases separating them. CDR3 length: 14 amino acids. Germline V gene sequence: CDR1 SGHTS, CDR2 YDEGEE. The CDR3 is CASSFEVTNYGYTF. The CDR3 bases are TGTGCCAGCAGCTTCGAGGTGACTAACTATGGCTACACCTTC.

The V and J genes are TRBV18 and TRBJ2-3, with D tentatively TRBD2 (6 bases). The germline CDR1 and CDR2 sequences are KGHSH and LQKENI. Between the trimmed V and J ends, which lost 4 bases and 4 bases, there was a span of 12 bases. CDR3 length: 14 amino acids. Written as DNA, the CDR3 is TGTGCCAGCTCACAGTCTACTAGCCCAGATACGCAGTATTTT. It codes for CASSQSTSPDTQYF.

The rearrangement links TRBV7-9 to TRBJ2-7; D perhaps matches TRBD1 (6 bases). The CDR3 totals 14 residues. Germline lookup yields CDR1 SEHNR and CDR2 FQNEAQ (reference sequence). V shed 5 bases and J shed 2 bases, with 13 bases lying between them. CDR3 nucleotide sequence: TGTGCCAGCAGCCGCCCGGGACAAACCTACGAGCAGTACTTC. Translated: CASSRPGQTYEQYF.

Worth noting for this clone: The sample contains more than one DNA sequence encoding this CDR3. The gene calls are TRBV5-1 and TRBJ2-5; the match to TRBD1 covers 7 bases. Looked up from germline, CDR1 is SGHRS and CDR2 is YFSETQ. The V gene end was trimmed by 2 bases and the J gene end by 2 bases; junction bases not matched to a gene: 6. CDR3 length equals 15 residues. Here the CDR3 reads CASSFNPRGQETQYF. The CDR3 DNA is TGCGCCAGCAGCTTCAATCCCAGGGGGCAAGAGACCCAGTACTTC.